This T cell receptor (beta chain) is from a study of long-term antiretroviral therapy in people with HIV. Study-wide background: Earliest sampling preceded the 2015 immediate-ART recommendation by about a decade.

immunoSEQ v3.0 was run at survey level. Sequenced by immunoSEQ multiplex PCR; TCRdb stores in-frame clones only, minus some. The sample consists of 35,000 to 45,000 clones, approximately 80% of them appearing once. Germline CDR1 reads MRHNA; CDR2 reads SNTAGT. The CDR3 length is 16 residues. The V and J ends lost 0 bases and 4 bases respectively, with 13 bases between them. The clonotype comes from a man aged 18 to 29 with HIV. The input for sequencing was unsorted PBMCs, taken 0.3 years after starting antiretroviral therapy. V and J are TRBV6-4 and TRBJ2-1, with D possibly being TRBD1 or TRBD2 (5 bases each). CDR3 sequence (DNA): TGTGCCAGCAGTGACTCAGCCGGGGCTCCTTACAATGAGCAGTTCTTC. Its translation is CASSDSAGAPYNEQFF.